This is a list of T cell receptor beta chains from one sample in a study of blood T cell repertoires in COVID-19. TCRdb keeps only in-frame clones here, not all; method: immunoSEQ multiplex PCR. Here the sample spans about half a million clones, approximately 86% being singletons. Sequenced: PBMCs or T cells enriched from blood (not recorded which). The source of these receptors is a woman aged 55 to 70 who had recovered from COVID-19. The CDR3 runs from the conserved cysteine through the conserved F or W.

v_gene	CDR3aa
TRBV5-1	CASSFRQGDNSPLHF
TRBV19	CASSAQTGSSGANVLTF
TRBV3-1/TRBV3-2	CASSQGLAGGSYEQYF
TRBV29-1	CSVDGLAGDTQYF
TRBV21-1	CASSNSGNGYTF
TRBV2	CASSDPGSYNSPLHF
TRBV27	CASSPTGGEKLFF
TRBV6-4	CASSDYLRDRGPPNEKLFF
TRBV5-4	CASSLTQGRAEAFF
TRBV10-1	CASSGGGTYNEQFF
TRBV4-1	CASRTNKESSYEQYF
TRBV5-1	CASSLVTGGTNEKLFF
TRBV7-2	CASRPAVHTGELFF
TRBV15	CATSSDRPAKNIQYF
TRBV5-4	CASSPWAKPYEQYF
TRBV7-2	CASSLLAQSTDTQYF
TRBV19	CASSNLAGGPNTGELFF
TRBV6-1	CASSEPQTVRGHNQPQHF
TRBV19	CASSILLIFNWTGPGNTIYF
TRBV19	CASSIVVGKGHRNTEAFF
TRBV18	CASSRGGFANTGELFF
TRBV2	CARGSTGGNEQFF
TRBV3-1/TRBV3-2	CASRRTGGEAYGYTF
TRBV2	CASRITSGGSKGINEQFF
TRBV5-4	CASSWRWTGNTGELFF
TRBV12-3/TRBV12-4	CASRETGTEAFF
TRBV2	CASSEAASLQETQYF
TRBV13	CASSSRDRHGYTF
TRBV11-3	CASSFGGGTDTQYF
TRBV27	CASSLLPGQGVGGYTF
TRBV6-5	CASTLQALGDTEAFF
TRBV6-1	CASSEALRGHTNQPQHF
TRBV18	CASSPVTNSPLHF
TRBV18	CASSPLGVVSTDTQYF
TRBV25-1	CASSTGGDYGYTF
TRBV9	CASSPQDTASVAIYF
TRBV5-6	CASSLAEGLKRGYTF
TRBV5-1	CASSLQGGTDTQYF
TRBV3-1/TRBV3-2	CASSHEGFYGYTF
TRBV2	CASRDDRTEAFF
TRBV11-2	CASTTRTVEAFF
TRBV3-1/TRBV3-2	CASSQMGQGWTGELFF
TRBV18	CASSPTALNTEAFF
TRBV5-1	CASSPRQSYNSPLHF
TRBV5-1	CASSPGPGQGSYEQYF
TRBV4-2	CASSQEGAGNSPLHF
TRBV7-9	CASSLVGVEAYGYTF
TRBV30	CAGSGGADTQYF
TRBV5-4	CASSSGGADATNEKLFF
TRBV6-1	CASSWQGGGYTF
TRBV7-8	CASSHGQGTEAFF
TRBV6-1	CASSEAAGNTEAFF
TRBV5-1	CASSLRTGGAGNTIYF
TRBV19	CATRDRGHPHSGANVLTF
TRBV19	CATLLAGGLNEQFF